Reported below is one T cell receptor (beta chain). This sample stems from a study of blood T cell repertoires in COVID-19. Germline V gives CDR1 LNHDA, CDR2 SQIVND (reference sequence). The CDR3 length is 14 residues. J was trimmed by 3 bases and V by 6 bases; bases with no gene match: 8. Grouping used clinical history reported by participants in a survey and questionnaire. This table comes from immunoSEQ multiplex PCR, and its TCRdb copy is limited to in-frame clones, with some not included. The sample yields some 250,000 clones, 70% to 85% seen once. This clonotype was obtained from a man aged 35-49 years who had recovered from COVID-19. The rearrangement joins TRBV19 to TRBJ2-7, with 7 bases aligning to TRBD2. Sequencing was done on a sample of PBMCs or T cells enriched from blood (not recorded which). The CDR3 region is CASSTREGRYEQYF. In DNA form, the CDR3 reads TGTGCCAGTAGCACCAGGGAGGGCCGCTACGAGCAGTACTTC.